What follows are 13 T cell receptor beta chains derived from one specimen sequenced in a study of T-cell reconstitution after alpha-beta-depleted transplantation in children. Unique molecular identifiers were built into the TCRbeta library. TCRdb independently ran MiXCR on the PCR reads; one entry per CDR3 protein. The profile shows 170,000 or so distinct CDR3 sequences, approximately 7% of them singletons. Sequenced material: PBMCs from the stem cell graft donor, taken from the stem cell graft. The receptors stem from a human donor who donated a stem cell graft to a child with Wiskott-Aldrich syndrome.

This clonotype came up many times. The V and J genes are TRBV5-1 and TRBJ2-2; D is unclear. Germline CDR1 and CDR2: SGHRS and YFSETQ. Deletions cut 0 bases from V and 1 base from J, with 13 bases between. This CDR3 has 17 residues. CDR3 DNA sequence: TGCGCCAGCAGCTTGGTCCCTCAGGACCGGAACACCGGGGAGCTGTTTTTT. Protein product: CASSLVPQDRNTGELFF.

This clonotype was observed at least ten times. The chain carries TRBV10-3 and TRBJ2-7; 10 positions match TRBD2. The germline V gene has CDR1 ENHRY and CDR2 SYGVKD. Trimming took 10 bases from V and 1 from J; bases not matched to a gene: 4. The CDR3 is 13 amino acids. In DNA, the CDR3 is TGTGCCAGTGGGACTAGCGCGTCCTACGAGCAGTACTTC. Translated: CASGTSASYEQYF.

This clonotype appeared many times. CDR3 sequence reads: CASSLLRTGNTIYF. Here the CDR3 DNA reads TGTGCCAGCAGCCTATTAAGGACAGGGAACACCATATATTTT. The chain combines TRBV7-2 with TRBJ1-3; 8 nucleotides align to TRBD1. Germline V lookup: CDR1 SGHTA, CDR2 FQGNSA. CDR3 length: 14 amino acids. V gave up 5 bases and J gave up 7 bases; unmatched junction bases: 7.

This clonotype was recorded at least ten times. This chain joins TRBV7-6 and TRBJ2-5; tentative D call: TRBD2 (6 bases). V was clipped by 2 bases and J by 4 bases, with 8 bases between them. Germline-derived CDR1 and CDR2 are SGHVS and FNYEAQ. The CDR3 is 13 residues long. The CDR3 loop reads CASSLLAIETQYF. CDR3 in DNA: TGTGCCAGCAGCTTACTAGCGATAGAGACCCAGTACTTC.

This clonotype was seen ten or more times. CDR3 nucleotides: TGTGCCACCAGTGACGACAGCTTTCGCGACTATGGCTACACCTTC. Translated: CATSDDSFRDYGYTF. The J gene is TRBJ1-2, the V gene TRBV24-1; TRBD1 is a possible D gene (5 bases). V gave up 4 bases and J gave up 3 bases, with 14 bases separating them. The CDR3 is made up of 15 amino acids. Germline CDR1 is KGHDR and CDR2 is SFDVKD.

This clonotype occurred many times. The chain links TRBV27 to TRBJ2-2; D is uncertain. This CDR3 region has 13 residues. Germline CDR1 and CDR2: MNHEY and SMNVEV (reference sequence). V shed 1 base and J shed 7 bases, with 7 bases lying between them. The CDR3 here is CASSLLSSGELFF. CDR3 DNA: TGTGCCAGCAGTTTATTAAGCAGCGGGGAGCTGTTTTTT.

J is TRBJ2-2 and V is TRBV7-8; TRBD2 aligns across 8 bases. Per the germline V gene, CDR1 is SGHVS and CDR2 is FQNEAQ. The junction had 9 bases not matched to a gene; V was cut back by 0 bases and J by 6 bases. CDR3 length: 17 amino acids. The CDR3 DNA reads TGTGCCAGCAGCTTAGCTAGCGGGGACCGGGGGGCCGGGGAGCTGTTTTTT. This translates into CASSLASGDRGAGELFF.

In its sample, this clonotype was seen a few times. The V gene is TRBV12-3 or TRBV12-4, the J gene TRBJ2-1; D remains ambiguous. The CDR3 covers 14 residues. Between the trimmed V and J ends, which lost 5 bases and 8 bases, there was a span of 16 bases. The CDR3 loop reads CASSRRTMGDEQFF. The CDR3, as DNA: TGTGCCAGCAGTAGACGGACCATGGGCGATGAGCAGTTCTTC.

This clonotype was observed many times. The CDR3 bases are TGTGCCAGCAGTAGGGACTGGGCGAATCCCACAGATACGCAGTATTTT. It codes for CASSRDWANPTDTQYF. This chain connects TRBV12-3 or TRBV12-4 to TRBJ2-3, with D perhaps TRBD2 (6 bases). Trimming removed 5 bases at V and 2 bases at J, with 17 bases between. The CDR3 contains 16 residues.

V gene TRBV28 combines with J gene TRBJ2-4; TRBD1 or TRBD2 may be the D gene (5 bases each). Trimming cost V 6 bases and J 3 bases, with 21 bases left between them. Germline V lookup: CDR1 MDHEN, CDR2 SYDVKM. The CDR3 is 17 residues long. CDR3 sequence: CASSLGRVRGGKNIQYF. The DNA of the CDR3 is TGTGCCAGCAGCCTGGGGCGGGTCCGCGGCGGCAAAAACATTCAGTACTTC.

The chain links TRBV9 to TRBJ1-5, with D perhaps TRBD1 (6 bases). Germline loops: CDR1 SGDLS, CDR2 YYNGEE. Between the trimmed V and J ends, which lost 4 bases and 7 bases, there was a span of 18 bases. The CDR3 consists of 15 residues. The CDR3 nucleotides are TGTGCCAGCAGCCTCAGTCCGGCAGGGGCCCAGCCCCAGCATTTT. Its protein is CASSLSPAGAQPQHF.

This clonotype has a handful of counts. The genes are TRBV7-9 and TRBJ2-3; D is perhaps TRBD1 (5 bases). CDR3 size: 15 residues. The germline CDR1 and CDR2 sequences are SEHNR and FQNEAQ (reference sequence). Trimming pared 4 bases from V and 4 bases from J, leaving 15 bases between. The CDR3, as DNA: TGTGCCAGCAGCTCCTGGGCAGGGATGCCAGATACGCAGTATTTT. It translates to CASSSWAGMPDTQYF.

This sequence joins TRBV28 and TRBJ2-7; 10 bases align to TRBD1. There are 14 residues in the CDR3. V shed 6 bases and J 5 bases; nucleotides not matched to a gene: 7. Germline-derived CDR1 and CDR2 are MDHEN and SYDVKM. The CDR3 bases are TGTGCCAGCAGAATAGGACAGGGGGTAGACGAGCAGTACTTC. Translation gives CASRIGQGVDEQYF.